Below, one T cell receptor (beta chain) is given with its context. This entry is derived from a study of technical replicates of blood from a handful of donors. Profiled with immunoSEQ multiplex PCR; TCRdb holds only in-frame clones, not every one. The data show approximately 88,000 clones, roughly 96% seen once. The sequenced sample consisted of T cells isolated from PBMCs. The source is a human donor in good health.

This CDR3 reads CASSQTTGGSYTF. Here the CDR3 DNA reads TGTGCCAGCAGTCAAACGACAGGAGGAAGCTACACCTTC. The gene calls are TRBV27 and TRBJ1-2; D perhaps matches TRBD1 (6 bases). V lost 5 bases, J lost 9 bases, and 16 bases lay in between. This CDR3 region has 13 residues. Germline CDR1 MNHEY, CDR2 SMNVEV (reference sequence).